The 2 T cell receptor beta chains in this list originate from one sample, sequenced in a study of T cells after yellow fever vaccination. TCRdb independently ran MiXCR on the 5' RACE reads; one entry per CDR3 protein. The sample consists of just under 600,000 distinct CDR3 sequences, roughly 12% of them appearing once. This material consisted of PBMCs, taken on the day of the yellow fever booster vaccination. The receptors were gathered from a man aged 30 to 39 who received the YFV17D yellow fever vaccine.

The chain carries TRBV4-2 and TRBJ2-1; D remains unclear. Trimming left V 4 bases short and J 2 bases short, with 9 bases between. This CDR3 region has 14 residues. Looked up from germline, CDR1 is LGHNA and CDR2 is YNFKEQ. In DNA, the CDR3 is TGTGCCAGCAGCCCAGCAGACACCTACAATGAGCAGTTCTTC. Amino acids: CASSPADTYNEQFF.

This clonotype turned up a few times. V usage is TRBV9 and J usage is TRBJ2-7, with D possibly being TRBD2 (5 bases). Per germline, CDR1 SGDLS and CDR2 YYNGEE. Trimming took off 3 bases at V and 1 base at J, with 17 bases between the two ends. The CDR3 is 16 amino acids. In nucleotides, the CDR3 is TGTGCCAGCAGCGCCCATGGGAGCGGATTATCCTACGAGCAGTACTTC. It is translated as CASSAHGSGLSYEQYF.